Listed below are T cell receptor beta chains from one sample, sequenced in a study of chemoradiotherapy in HPV16-positive cancers. Clones were sequenced by immunoSEQ multiplex PCR, and TCRdb holds only the in-frame ones, with some missing. The sample includes over 9,000 clones, about three quarters of them seen just once. Sequenced here: tumor tissue, sampled from a patient who underwent chemoradiotherapy. The receptors here all came from a human donor with HPV-associated anogenital cancer. Each CDR3 is given with its conserved first and last residue. The order of the fields is D gene, V gene, clone size, J gene, CDR3 protein, CDR3 DNA. D genes are given only for firm matches. Where a row states a size, it is once, few, many or the class of an expanded clone; other rows omit it.

>TRBD1|TRBV6-1|NA|TRBJ1-4
CASSPTGVGEKLFF
TGTGCCAGCAGCCCGACAGGGGTTGGTGAAAAACTGTTTTTT
>NA|TRBV15|NA|TRBJ2-7
CATSRDAQDEQYF
TGTGCCACCAGCAGAGATGCACAGGACGAGCAGTACTTC
>NA|TRBV7-9|NA|TRBJ1-5
CASSLSSGAGNQPQHF
TGTGCCAGCAGCTTGTCCTCCGGGGCCGGTAATCAGCCCCAGCATTTT
>NA|TRBV19|NA|TRBJ1-5
CARPHWGIGNQPQHF
TGTGCCAGACCGCATTGGGGTATAGGCAATCAGCCCCAGCATTTT
>NA|TRBV11-3|NA|TRBJ2-1
CASSPRQRLEQFF
TGTGCCAGCAGCCCCCGACAGAGACTCGAGCAGTTCTTC
>NA|TRBV6-1|NA|TRBJ1-5
CASSAMSNQPQHF
TGTGCCAGCAGTGCCATGAGCAATCAGCCCCAGCATTTT
>NA|TRBV25-1|NA|TRBJ1-1
CASSEQPGLREAFF
TGTGCCAGCAGTGAACAGCCGGGGTTGCGTGAAGCTTTCTTT
>NA|TRBV9|few|TRBJ2-1
CASSPSPVRNEQFF
TGTGCCAGCAGCCCCTCACCGGTGCGCAATGAGCAGTTCTTC
>NA|TRBV18|once|TRBJ2-5
CASSYQTRGETQYF
TGTGCCAGCTCGTATCAGACTAGGGGAGAGACCCAGTACTTC
>NA|TRBV19|NA|TRBJ1-3
CASHGVSGNTIYF
TGTGCCAGTCATGGGGTATCCGGAAACACCATATATTTT
>TRBD1|TRBV27|NA|TRBJ1-2
CASSGQGQGVFDGYTF
TGTGCCAGCAGTGGGCAGGGACAGGGCGTGTTTGATGGCTACACCTTC
>TRBD2|TRBV27|NA|TRBJ2-7
CASSSWTSGDEQYF
TGTGCCAGCAGTTCGTGGACTAGCGGCGACGAGCAGTACTTC
>NA|TRBV14|NA|TRBJ1-3
CASSLRGGTIYF
TGTGCCAGCAGCCTAAGAGGAGGGACCATATATTTT
>TRBD1|TRBV5-4|once|TRBJ2-5
CASSPGQGEWETQYF
TGTGCCAGCAGCCCGGGACAGGGGGAGTGGGAGACCCAGTACTTC
>TRBD1|TRBV29-1|NA|TRBJ1-2
CSASTGTGISLGYTF
TGCAGCGCCAGTACAGGGACAGGGATCAGTTTGGGCTACACCTTC
>NA|TRBV11-3|NA|TRBJ2-1
CASSPPSTHEQFF
TGTGCCAGCAGCCCCCCTAGCACCCATGAGCAGTTCTTC
>NA|TRBV2|NA|TRBJ2-3
CASSEASREDTQYF
TGTGCCAGCAGTGAAGCGAGTAGAGAAGATACGCAGTATTTT
>NA|TRBV11-3|NA|TRBJ1-1
CASSLGQPIYTEAFF
TGTGCCAGCAGCTTAGGTCAGCCAATCTATACTGAAGCTTTCTTT
>TRBD1|TRBV4-1|NA|TRBJ1-6
CASSQARQGNSPLHF
TGCGCCAGCAGCCAAGCTCGACAGGGGAATTCACCCCTCCACTTT
>NA|TRBV7-3|NA|TRBJ2-6
CASSLTGGNSGANVLTF
TGTGCCAGCAGCTTAACCGGTGGGAACTCTGGGGCCAACGTCCTGACTTTC
>TRBD2|TRBV7-2|once|TRBJ2-5
CASSLVAGVGETQYF
TGTGCCAGCAGCTTAGTAGCGGGAGTGGGAGAGACCCAGTACTTC
>TRBD2|TRBV27|NA|TRBJ2-7
CASSRLAGVGTYEQYF
TGTGCCAGCAGTCGACTAGCGGGAGTCGGAACCTACGAGCAGTACTTC
>NA|TRBV27|NA|TRBJ1-2
CASSQGPLLYGYTF
TGTGCCAGCAGCCAAGGACCTCTCTTATATGGCTACACCTTC
>TRBD1|TRBV6-5|NA|TRBJ2-1
CASKGTGRGEQFF
TGTGCCAGCAAGGGGACAGGGCGAGGCGAGCAGTTCTTC
>NA|TRBV7-3|once|TRBJ1-5
CASSYGGNQPQHF
TGTGCCAGCAGCTACGGCGGCAATCAGCCCCAGCATTTT
>TRBD1|TRBV29-1|few|TRBJ1-1
CSVVTGGFGTEAFF
TGCAGCGTAGTGACAGGGGGCTTTGGCACTGAAGCTTTCTTT
>NA|TRBV5-4|NA|TRBJ2-5
CASRSGETQYF
TGTGCCAGCAGATCAGGGGAGACCCAGTACTTC
>NA|TRBV5-4|NA|TRBJ2-1
CASSSKGSNEQFF
TGTGCCAGCAGCTCCAAGGGCAGCAATGAGCAGTTCTTC
>TRBD1|TRBV12-5|NA|TRBJ2-2
CASGLVTGLSANTGELFF
TGTGCTAGTGGTTTGGTGACAGGGCTGAGTGCGAACACCGGGGAGCTGTTTTTT
>NA|TRBV2|once|TRBJ1-1
CASSGQPYTEAFF
TGTGCCAGCAGTGGGCAGCCGTACACTGAAGCTTTCTTT
>NA|TRBV27|NA|TRBJ1-6
CASSLNPTGLKDSPLHF
TGTGCCAGCAGTTTAAACCCGACAGGTCTAAAGGATTCACCCCTCCACTTT
>NA|TRBV9|few|TRBJ2-3
CASSPEGHPTDTQYF
TGTGCCAGCAGCCCCGAAGGACACCCGACAGATACGCAGTATTTT
>NA|TRBV5-1|NA|TRBJ2-1
CASSSTYQRDEQFF
TGCGCCAGCAGCAGCACGTACCAAAGGGATGAGCAGTTCTTC
>NA|TRBV2|few|TRBJ1-5
CATGRTNSNQPQHF
TGTGCCACCGGACGGACGAATAGCAATCAGCCCCAGCATTTT
>TRBD1|TRBV5-1|NA|TRBJ1-5
CASSPEGDRVQPQHF
TGCGCCAGCAGCCCCGAGGGCGACAGGGTTCAGCCCCAGCATTTT
>NA|TRBV4-1|NA|TRBJ1-1
CASSQLRTGNTEAFF
TGCGCCAGCAGCCAGCTCCGGACGGGGAACACTGAAGCTTTCTTT
>NA|TRBV27|NA|TRBJ2-2
CASSFWGRDTGELFF
TGTGCCAGCAGTTTTTGGGGGCGGGACACCGGGGAGCTGTTTTTT
>NA|TRBV6-4|NA|TRBJ2-1
CASSDSSTGSYNEQFF
TGTGCCAGCAGTGACTCGAGCACAGGGTCCTACAATGAGCAGTTCTTC
>NA|TRBV7-8|NA|TRBJ2-5
CASSLGGRAGGETQYF
TGTGCCAGCAGCCTAGGTGGTAGGGCCGGAGGAGAGACCCAGTACTTC
>TRBD1|TRBV19|NA|TRBJ1-5
CASMDGTVNQPQHF
TGTGCCAGTATGGACGGGACAGTTAATCAGCCCCAGCATTTT
>TRBD1|TRBV4-3|NA|TRBJ2-4
CASSQYTGGANIQYF
TGCGCCAGCAGCCAATATACAGGGGGCGCAAACATTCAGTACTTC
>TRBD2|TRBV5-4|NA|TRBJ2-7
CASSDRTSGSYEQYF
TGTGCCAGCAGCGACCGGACTAGCGGGAGTTACGAGCAGTACTTC
>NA|TRBV7-2|NA|TRBJ2-7
CASKEAGYEQYF
TGTGCCAGCAAGGAGGCCGGGTACGAGCAGTACTTC
>TRBD1|TRBV6-1|NA|TRBJ1-1
CASRVRGPNTEAFF
TGTGCCAGCAGAGTCAGGGGGCCCAACACTGAAGCTTTCTTT
>NA|TRBV4-1|NA|TRBJ1-1
CASSQGLRSTEAFF
TGCGCCAGCAGCCAGGGGTTGCGTTCAACTGAAGCTTTCTTT
>TRBD1|TRBV10-3|NA|TRBJ1-6
CATRLRDRGDSPLHF
TGTGCCACCAGACTAAGGGACAGGGGTGATTCACCCCTCCACTTT
>NA|TRBV19|NA|TRBJ1-2
CASTLNLNYGYTF
TGTGCCAGTACCTTGAACCTTAACTATGGCTACACCTTC
>NA|TRBV5-5|NA|TRBJ1-2
CASSLALRGNYGYTF
TGTGCCAGCAGCTTGGCATTACGGGGAAACTATGGCTACACCTTC
>NA|TRBV28|NA|TRBJ2-3
CASKRTASSTDTQYF
TGTGCCAGCAAAAGGACAGCTTCTAGCACAGATACGCAGTATTTT
>NA|TRBV6-1|NA|TRBJ1-1
CASSATGARSTEAFF
TGTGCCAGCAGTGCTACGGGGGCGAGGAGTACTGAAGCTTTCTTT
>NA|TRBV27|NA|TRBJ1-2
CASSYSGFSYGYTF
TGTGCCAGCAGTTACTCAGGGTTCAGCTATGGCTACACCTTC
>NA|TRBV2|NA|TRBJ2-7
CASIRGLQREQYF
TGTGCCAGCATTCGGGGACTCCAGCGGGAGCAGTACTTC
>NA|TRBV7-8|few|TRBJ1-3
CASSENSQGVRSGNTIYF
TGTGCCAGCAGCGAGAACTCCCAGGGAGTCCGCTCTGGAAACACCATATATTTT
>NA|TRBV6-1|NA|TRBJ2-3
CATSVGTSTDTQYF
TGTGCCACCTCGGTCGGGACTTCCACAGATACGCAGTATTTT
>NA|TRBV6-1|NA|TRBJ1-1
CASSHRENTEAFF
TGTGCCAGCAGTCACAGGGAGAACACTGAAGCTTTCTTT